This T cell receptor beta chain was sequenced during a study of blood T cell repertoires in COVID-19. Method: immunoSEQ multiplex PCR; TCRdb's copy keeps in-frame clones and lacks some. The sample contains 93,000 or so clones, roughly 87% of which appear only once. V lost 9 bases to trimming and J lost 0 bases, with 15 bases between them. The CDR3 consists of 15 residues. CDR1 LNHDA and CDR2 SQIVND come from the germline V gene (reference sequence). Specimen: peripheral blood. This receptor was taken from a human donor in a cohort sampled during active COVID-19. The rearrangement links TRBV19 to TRBJ1-5; no clear D gene. The CDR3 is CASHRGTYSNQPQHF. DNA of the CDR3: TGTGCCAGCCATCGCGGTACCTATAGCAATCAGCCCCAGCATTTT. Full variable domain (outside the CDR3, taken from reference TRBV19 and TRBJ1-5): DGGITQSPKYLFRKEGQNVTLSCEQNLNHDAMYWYRQDPGQGLRLIYYSQIVNDFQKGDIAEGYSVSREKKESFPLTVTSAQKNPTAFYLCASHRGTYSNQPQHFGDGTRLSIL.